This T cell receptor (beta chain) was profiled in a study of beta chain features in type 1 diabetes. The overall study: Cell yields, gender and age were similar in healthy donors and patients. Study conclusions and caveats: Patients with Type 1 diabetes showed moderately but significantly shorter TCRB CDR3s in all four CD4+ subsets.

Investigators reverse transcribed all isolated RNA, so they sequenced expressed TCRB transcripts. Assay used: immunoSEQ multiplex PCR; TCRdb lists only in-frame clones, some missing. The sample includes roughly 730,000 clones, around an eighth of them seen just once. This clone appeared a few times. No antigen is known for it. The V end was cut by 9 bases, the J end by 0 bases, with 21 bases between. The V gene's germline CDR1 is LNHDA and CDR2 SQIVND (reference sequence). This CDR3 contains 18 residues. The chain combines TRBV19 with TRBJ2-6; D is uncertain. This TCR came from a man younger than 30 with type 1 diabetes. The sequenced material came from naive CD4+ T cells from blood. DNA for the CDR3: TGTGCCAGCCGAGGAGCAACTAAACTCAGCTCTGGGGCCAACGTCCTGACTTTC. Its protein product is CASRGATKLSSGANVLTF.